Here is one T cell receptor (beta chain) with its context. Its specificity is not known. The record originates from a study of T cell repertoires in cytomegalovirus infection. Study at large: Researchers turned to recently identified HLA-C-restricted CMV epitopes as well as well-studied HLA-B-restricted ones. It can be stated that public TCR beta signatures indicated CMV infection as well as a matching HLA type. Study findings and constraints: Of the TCR beta families, the public ones yielded a cumulative frequency that identified carriers of CMV plus the relevant HLA. There were HLA-C-restricted CMV-specific TCR beta clonotypes dominating the ex vivo response.

A single record per CDR3 protein comes from TCRdb applying MiXCR to the reads. The sample records 200,000 to 250,000 distinct CDR3 sequences, approximately 38% being singletons. Deletions cut 5 bases from V and 2 bases from J, with 10 bases between. This CDR3 has 12 residues. The germline gives CDR1 GTSNPN, CDR2 SVGIG (reference sequence). Source: CD8+ T cells from cultured PBMCs, taken from culture after CMV antigen stimulation. V and J are TRBV30 and TRBJ2-7, with D possibly matching TRBD2 (6 bases). The sequence was collected from a human donor in good health (CMV status not recorded). Some clones in this sample may be carry-over from other donors' samples. The CDR3 is CAWSGLPYEQYF. The CDR3 nucleotides read TGTGCCTGGTCGGGACTGCCCTACGAGCAGTACTTC.